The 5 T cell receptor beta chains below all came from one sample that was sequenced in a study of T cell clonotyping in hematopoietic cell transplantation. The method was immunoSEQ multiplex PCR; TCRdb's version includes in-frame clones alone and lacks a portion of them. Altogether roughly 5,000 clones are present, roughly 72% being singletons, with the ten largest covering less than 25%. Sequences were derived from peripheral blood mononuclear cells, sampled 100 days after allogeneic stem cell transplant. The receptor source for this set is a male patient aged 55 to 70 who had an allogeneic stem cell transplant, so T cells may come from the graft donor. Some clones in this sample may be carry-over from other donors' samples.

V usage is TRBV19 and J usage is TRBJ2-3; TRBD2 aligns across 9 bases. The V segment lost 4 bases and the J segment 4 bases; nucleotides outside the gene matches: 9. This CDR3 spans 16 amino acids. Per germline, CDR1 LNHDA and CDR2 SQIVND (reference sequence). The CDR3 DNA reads TGTGCCAGTAGTACGATAGCGGGAGCAAGTCCAGATACGCAGTATTTT. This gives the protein CASSTIAGASPDTQYF.

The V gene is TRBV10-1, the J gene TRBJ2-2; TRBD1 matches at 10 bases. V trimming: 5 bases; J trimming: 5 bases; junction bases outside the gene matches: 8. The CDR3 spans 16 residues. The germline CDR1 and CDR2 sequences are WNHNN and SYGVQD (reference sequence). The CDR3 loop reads CASSPPPGQGTGELFF. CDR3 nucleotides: TGCGCCAGCAGTCCACCCCCGGGACAGGGGACCGGGGAGCTGTTTTTT.

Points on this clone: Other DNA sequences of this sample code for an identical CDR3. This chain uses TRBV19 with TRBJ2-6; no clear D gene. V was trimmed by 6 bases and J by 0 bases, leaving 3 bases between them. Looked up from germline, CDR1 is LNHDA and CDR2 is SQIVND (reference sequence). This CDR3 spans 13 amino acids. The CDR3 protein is CASRVSGANVLTF. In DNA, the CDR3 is TGTGCCAGTAGGGTCTCTGGGGCCAACGTCCTGACTTTC.

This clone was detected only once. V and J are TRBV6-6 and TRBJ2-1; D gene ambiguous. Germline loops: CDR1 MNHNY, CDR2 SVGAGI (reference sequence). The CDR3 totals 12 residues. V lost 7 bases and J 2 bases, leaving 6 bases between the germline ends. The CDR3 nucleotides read TGTGCCAGCACGGCAACCTACAATGAGCAGTTCTTC. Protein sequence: CASTATYNEQFF.

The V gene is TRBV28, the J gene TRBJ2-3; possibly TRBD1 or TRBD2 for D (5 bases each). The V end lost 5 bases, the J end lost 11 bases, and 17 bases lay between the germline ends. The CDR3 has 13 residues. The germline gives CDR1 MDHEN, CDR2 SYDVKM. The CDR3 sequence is CASSPPGPLRQYF. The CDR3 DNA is TGTGCCAGCAGTCCACCGGGACCCCTCAGGCAGTATTTT.